The source of this TCR beta chain is a study of control samples from healthy donors and cancer patients. CDR1 MGHRA and CDR2 YSYEKL come from the germline V gene. The CDR3 has 14 residues. The germline V and J ends were trimmed by 0 bases and 7 bases, with 10 bases remaining between them. Measured with immunoSEQ multiplex PCR; TCRdb has only the in-frame clones, and not every one. The sample includes approximately 50,000 clones, about 95% of them seen just once. The receptor comes from a man aged 25-45 years in good health. The sequenced sample was blood. The chain employs TRBV4-1 and TRBJ1-5, with D possibly matching TRBD1 (6 bases). This CDR3 reads CASSQERGVQPQHF. In DNA, the CDR3 is TGCGCCAGCAGCCAAGAAAGGGGGGTCCAGCCCCAGCATTTT.